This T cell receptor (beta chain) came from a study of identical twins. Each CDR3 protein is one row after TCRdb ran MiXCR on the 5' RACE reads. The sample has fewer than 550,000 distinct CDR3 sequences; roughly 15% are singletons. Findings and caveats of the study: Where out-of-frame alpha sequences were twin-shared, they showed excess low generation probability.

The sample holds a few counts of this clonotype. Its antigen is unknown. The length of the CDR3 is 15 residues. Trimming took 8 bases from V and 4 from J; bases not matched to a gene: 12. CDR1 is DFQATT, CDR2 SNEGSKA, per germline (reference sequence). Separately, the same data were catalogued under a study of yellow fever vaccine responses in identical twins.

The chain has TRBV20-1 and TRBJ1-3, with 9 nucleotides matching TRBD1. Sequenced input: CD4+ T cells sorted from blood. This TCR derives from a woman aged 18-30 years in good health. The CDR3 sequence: CSPTRDRDFGNTIYF. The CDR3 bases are TGCAGTCCCACCCGGGACAGGGATTTCGGAAACACCATATATTTT.